This T cell receptor beta chain was identified during a study (dated by TCRdb to the early 2020s). Beyond this particular receptor, the publication reports: According to the authors, more investigation is needed, including longitudinal sampling and evaluation of a control group.

The CDR3 sequence holds 13 residues, the cysteine and phenylalanine included. This entry keeps only the CDR3 DNA: 39 bases, framed from base 1. V lost 2 bases and J lost 7 bases; the stretch between them is 9 bases long. From a lookup of the germline V gene, CDR1 and CDR2 are MDHEN and SYDVKM. Regarding this clone: Its cognate antigen has yet to be identified. Base-call qualities are not available, and no considerably larger clone is one nucleotide away.

TCR beta chain repertoires were profiled by survey-level sequencing on the immunoSEQ platform. Per the source publication's procedure: Repertoire diversity was measured with the inverse Simpson index, and CDR3 amino acid length spectratypes and V-J pairing frequencies were compared. To annotate clonotypes specific to SARS-CoV-2, CMV, influenza A and EBV, TCR beta CDR3 sequences were compared against VDJdb. Imported from immuneACCESS, the table was reduced by TCRdb to in-frame sequences with V and J called. These copies leave out some clones; in studies compared against another copy, an unresolved V gene accounts for under half, and the cause of the remainder is not known. Clone size and the V and J calls come from that table; the DNA yielded D and trimming. A total of nearly 70,000 clones appear in this sample, about 94% of them only once. The ten top clones hold roughly 4.2% of the sample. For TCR beta sequencing, genomic DNA was taken from unsorted PBMCs, and those PBMCs had been isolated from peripheral blood.

The receptor chain draws on TRBV28 and TRBJ2-1, with TRBD2 perhaps the D gene, on 6 matching bases. The TCR sequence derives from a man in his forties with rheumatoid arthritis. Sequences were obtained from PBMCs. The DNA sequence is as follows: TGTGCCAGCAGTTTAGTTAGCGGAAATGAGCAGTTCTTC. It encodes CASSLVSGNEQFF. Joined to the reference TRBV28 and TRBJ2-1 proteins, this CDR3 gives the full variable domain: DVKVTQSSRYLVKRTGEKVFLECVQDMDHENMFWYRQDPGLGLRLIYFSYDVKMKEKGDIPEGYSVSREKKERFSLILESASTNQTSMYLCASSLVSGNEQFFGPGTRLTVL.